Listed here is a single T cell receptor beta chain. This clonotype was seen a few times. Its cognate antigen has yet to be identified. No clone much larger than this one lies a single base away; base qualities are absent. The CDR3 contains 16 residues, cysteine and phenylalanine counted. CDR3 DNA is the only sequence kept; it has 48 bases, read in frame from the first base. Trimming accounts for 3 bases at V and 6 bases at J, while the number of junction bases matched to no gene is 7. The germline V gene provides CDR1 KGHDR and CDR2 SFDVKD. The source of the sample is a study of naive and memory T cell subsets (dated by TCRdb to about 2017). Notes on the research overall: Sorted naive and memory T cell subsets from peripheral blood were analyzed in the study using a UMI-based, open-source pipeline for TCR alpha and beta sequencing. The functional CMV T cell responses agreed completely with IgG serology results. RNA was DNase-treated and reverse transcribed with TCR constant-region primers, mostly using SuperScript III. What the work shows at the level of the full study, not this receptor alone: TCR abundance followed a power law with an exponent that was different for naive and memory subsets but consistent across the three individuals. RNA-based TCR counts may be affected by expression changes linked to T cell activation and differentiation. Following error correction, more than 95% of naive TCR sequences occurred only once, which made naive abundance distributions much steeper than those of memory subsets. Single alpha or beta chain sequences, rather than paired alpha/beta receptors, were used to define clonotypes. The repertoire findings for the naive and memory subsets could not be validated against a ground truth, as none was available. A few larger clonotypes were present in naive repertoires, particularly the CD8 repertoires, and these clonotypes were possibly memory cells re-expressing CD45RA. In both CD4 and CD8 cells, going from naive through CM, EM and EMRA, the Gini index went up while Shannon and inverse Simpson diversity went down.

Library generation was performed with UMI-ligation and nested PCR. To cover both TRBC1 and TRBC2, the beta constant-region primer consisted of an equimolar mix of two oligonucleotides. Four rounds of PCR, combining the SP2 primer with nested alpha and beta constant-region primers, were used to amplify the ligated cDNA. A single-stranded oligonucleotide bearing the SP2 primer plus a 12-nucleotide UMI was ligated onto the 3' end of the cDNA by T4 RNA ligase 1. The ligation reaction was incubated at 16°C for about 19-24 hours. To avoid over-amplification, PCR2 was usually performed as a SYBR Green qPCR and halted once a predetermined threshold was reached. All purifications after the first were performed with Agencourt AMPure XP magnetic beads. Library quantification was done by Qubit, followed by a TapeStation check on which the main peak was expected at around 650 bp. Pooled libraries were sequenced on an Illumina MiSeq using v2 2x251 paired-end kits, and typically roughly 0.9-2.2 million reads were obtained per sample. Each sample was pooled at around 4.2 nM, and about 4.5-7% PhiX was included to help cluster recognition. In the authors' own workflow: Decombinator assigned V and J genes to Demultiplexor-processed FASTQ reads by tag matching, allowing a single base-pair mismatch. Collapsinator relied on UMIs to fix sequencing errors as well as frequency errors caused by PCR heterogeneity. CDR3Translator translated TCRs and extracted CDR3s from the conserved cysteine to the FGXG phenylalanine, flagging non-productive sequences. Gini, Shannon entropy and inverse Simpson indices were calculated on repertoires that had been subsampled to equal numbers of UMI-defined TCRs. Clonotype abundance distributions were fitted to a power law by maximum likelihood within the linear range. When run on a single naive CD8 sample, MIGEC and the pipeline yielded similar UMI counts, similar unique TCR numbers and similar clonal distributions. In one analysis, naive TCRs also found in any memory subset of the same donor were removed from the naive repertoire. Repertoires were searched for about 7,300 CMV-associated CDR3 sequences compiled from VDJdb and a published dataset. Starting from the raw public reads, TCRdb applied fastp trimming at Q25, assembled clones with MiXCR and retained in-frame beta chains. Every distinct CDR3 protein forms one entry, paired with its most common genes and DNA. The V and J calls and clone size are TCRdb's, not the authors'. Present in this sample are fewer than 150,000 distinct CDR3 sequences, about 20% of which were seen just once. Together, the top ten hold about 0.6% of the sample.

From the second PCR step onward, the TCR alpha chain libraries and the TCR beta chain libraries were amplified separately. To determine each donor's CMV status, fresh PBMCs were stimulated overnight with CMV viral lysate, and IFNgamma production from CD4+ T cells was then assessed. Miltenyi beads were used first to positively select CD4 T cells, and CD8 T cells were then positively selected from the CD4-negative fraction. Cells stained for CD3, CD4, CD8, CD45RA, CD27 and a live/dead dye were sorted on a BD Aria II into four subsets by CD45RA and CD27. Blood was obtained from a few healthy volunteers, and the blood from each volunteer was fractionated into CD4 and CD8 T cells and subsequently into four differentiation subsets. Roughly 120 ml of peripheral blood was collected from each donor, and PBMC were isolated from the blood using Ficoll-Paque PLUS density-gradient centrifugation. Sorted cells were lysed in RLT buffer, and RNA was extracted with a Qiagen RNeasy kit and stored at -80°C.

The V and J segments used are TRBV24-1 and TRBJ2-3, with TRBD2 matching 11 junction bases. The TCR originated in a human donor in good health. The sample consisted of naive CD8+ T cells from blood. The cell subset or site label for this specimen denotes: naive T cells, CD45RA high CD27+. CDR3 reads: CATSDVAGGPGDTQYF. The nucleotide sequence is TGTGCCACCAGTGATGTAGCGGGAGGGCCGGGGGATACGCAGTATTTT.